This T cell receptor beta chain was identified in a study of T cells expressing NK-cell markers. Turning to the study itself: CD3+CD56+NKG2C+, CD3+CD56+NKG2C- and CD3+CD56-NKG2C+ T cells, once sorted, supplied the TCR beta repertoires. Whole-study results and caveats: In a group of several donors, dominant NKG2C+ clonotypes represented roughly 1.0-7.5% of CD8+ T cells.

A word on this clonotype: The antigen is not known.

Reanalyzing the 5' RACE reads, TCRdb keeps one entry per CDR3 protein, without DNA. Its listing shows about 390,000 distinct CDR3 sequences. Germline V gene lookup returns CDR1 MGHRA and CDR2 YSYEKL. The CDR3 runs to 16 residues. What was sequenced was blood T cells: a sorted CD56 or NKG2C T cell subset, CD4+ or CD8+ T cells, or bulk PBMC T cells (not recorded which). This sequence originates from a woman between 50 and 59 years old in good health. The chain links TRBV4-1 to TRBJ2-7; TCRdb calls TRBD2, which cannot be checked without DNA. CDR3 protein: CASSTSGAQGGYEQYF.